Each of the 2 T cell receptor beta chains below was sequenced from the same sample in a study of blood T cell repertoires in COVID-19. The repertoire was sequenced with immunoSEQ multiplex PCR; TCRdb's copy has only in-frame clones and lacks some. Counted here are approximately 97,000 clones, 84% occurring once; the ten biggest clones make up 8.5% to 10%. Sequenced: peripheral blood. Every receptor here comes from a man between 35 and 55 years old with active or convalescent COVID-19.

This sequence joins TRBV6-1 and TRBJ1-1; TRBD1 is a possible D gene (6 bases). The V gene's germline CDR1 is MNHNS and CDR2 SASEGT. Trimming left V 3 bases short and J 10 bases short, with 6 bases between. The CDR3 has 10 amino acids. CDR3 residues: CASSDRGAFF. CDR3 coding DNA: TGTGCCAGCAGTGACAGGGGAGCTTTCTTT.

V gene TRBV27 combines with J gene TRBJ2-7, with D possibly being TRBD1 (5 bases). Germline V gene sequence: CDR1 MNHEY, CDR2 SMNVEV (reference sequence). V gave up 5 bases and J gave up 0 bases, with 17 bases separating them. The CDR3 runs 16 residues. The CDR3 DNA sequence: TGTGCCAGCAGTCTCTCCGGGCCAGGGCTCTCCTACGAGCAGTACTTC. It is translated as CASSLSGPGLSYEQYF.